The 2 T cell receptor beta chains given below trace back to one sample, sequenced in a study of monozygotic twins with inflammatory bowel disease. For each CDR3 protein, TCRdb gives one entry from its re-call of the 5' RACE reads, without DNA. The sample has approximately 330,000 distinct CDR3 sequences. Material: blood. The receptors derive from a human donor with ulcerative colitis or Crohn's disease, or a healthy co-twin of an affected twin (not recorded which).

The chain joins TRBV24-1 to TRBJ2-7; the TCRdb call, TRBD1, lacks DNA for checking. From germline, CDR1 is KGHDR and CDR2 SFDVKD. This CDR3 is built from 13 residues. This CDR3 reads CATSRAGLYEQYF.

The chain carries TRBV11-2 and TRBJ1-1; TCRdb outputs TRBD1, but without DNA this stays unchecked. CDR3 size: 15 residues. Germline CDR1 and CDR2: SGHAT and FQNNGV. CDR3 protein: CASSFRTAWRTEAFF.